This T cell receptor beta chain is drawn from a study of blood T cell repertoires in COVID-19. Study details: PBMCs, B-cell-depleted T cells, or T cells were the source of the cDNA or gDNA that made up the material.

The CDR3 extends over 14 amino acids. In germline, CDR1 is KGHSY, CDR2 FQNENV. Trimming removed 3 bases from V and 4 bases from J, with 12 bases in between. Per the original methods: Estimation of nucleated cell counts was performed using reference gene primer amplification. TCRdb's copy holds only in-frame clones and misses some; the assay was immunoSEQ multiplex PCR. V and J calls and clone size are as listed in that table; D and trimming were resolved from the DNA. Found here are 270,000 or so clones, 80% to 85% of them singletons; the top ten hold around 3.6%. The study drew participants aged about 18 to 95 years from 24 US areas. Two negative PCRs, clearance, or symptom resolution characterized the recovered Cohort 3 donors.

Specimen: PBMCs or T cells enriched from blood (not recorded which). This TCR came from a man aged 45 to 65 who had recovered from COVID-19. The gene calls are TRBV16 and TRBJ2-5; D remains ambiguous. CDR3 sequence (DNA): TGTGCCAGCAGCCAGGGTCAGGAAAGAGAGACCCAGTACTTC. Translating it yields CASSQGQERETQYF. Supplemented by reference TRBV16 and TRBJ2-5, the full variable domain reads GEEVAQTPKHLVRGEGQKAKLYCAPIKGHSYVFWYQQVLKNEFKFLISFQNENVFDETGMPKERFSAKCLPNSPCSLEIQATKLEDSAVYFCASSQGQERETQYFGPGTRLLVL.